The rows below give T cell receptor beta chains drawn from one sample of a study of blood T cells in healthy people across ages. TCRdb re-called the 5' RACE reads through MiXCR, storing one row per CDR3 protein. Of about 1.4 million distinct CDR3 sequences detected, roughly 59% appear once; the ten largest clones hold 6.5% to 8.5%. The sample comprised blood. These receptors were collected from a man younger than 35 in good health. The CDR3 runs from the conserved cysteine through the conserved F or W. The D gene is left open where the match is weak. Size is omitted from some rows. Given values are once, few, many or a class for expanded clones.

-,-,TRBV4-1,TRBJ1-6,TGCGCCAGCAGCCAAACTGGGACGGGTCTTTCACCCCTCCACTTT,CASSQTGTGLSPLHF
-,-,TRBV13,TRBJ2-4,TGTGCCAGCAGCTTAGCGGGGAATCTCGGTAACATTCAGTACTTC,CASSLAGNLGNIQYF
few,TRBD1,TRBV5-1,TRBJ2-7,TGCGCCAGCAGCTTGGAGGGACAGGGTTACGAGCAGTACTTC,CASSLEGQGYEQYF
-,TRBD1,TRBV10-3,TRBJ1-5,TGTGCCATCAGCCCAGACAGGGATCAGCCCCAGCATTTT,CAISPDRDQPQHF
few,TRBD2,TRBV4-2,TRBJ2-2,TGTGCCAGCAGCCAAGTTCCGGGAGGCACCGGGGAGCTGTTTTTT,CASSQVPGGTGELFF
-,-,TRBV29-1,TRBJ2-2,TGCAGCGTAGCCGGGACCATCTCCACCGGGGAGCTGTTTTTT,CSVAGTISTGELFF
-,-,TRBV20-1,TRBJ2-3,TGCAGTGTTGGTCAGGGAGGAGATGCGCAGTATTTT,CSVGQGGDAQYF
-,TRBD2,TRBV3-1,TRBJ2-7,TGTGCCAGCAGCCAGGGATATAGCGGGGTGACCTCCTACAATGAGCAGTACTTC,CASSQGYSGVTSYNEQYF
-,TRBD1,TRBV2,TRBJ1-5,TGTGCCAGTCAGGGGCTACAGGGGTATCAGCCCCAGCATTTT,CASQGLQGYQPQHF
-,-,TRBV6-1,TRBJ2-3,TGTGCCAGCAGTGATACAGGGACTTTCACAGATACGCAGTATTTT,CASSDTGTFTDTQYF
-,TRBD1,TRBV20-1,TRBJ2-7,TGCAGTGCCGCGGACAGGAGCTCCTACGAGCAGTACTTC,CSAADRSSYEQYF
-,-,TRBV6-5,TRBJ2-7,TGTGCCAGCGGGGCGGGACGGCCCTACGAGCAGTACTTC,CASGAGRPYEQYF
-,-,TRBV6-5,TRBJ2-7,TGTGCCAGCAGTCCCTTTGGGTCCAGGTCCTACGAGCAGTACTTC,CASSPFGSRSYEQYF